The clone carrying this T cell receptor beta chain was counted only a few times. This CDR3 comprises 13 residues. Germline trimming cut 7 bases from V and 5 bases from J; bases unmatched to any gene: 6. The germline V gene encodes CDR1 KGHDR and CDR2 SFDVKD. The data originate from a study of response to subunit inactivated influenza vaccine. In TCRdb, the RT-PCR reads were re-called with MiXCR into one record per CDR3 protein. The sample holds around 160,000 distinct CDR3 sequences, approximately 10% seen once. The sequence was collected from a man over 45 who received an inactivated influenza vaccine. The chain links TRBV24-1 to TRBJ2-5; 7 nucleotides match TRBD1. The sample consisted of non-naive T cells sorted from PBMCs, taken more than 35 days after vaccination. CDR3 region: CATRDRSGETQYF. The CDR3 DNA reads TGTGCCACCAGGGACAGGTCGGGGGAGACCCAGTACTTC.